The next 32 T cell receptor beta chains were all read from a single sample in a study of blood T cell repertoires in COVID-19. Sequencing was performed with immunoSEQ multiplex PCR; in TCRdb, only in-frame clones are kept and a portion is missing. This sample has roughly 50,000 clones, with over 75% found just once. Sequencing was done on a sample of peripheral blood. The receptors here all came from a human donor in a cohort sampled during active COVID-19.

V and J are TRBV5-1 and TRBJ1-4, with D uncertain. CDR3 length: 13 residues. V gave up 0 bases and J gave up 8 bases, with 8 bases separating them. Germline V CDR1 and CDR2: SGHRS, YFSETQ. The CDR3: CASSLADGEKLFF. The CDR3 DNA sequence: TGCGCCAGCAGCTTGGCCGACGGGGAAAAACTGTTTTTT.

The V gene is TRBV4-1, the J gene TRBJ2-5; a possible D gene is TRBD2 (6 bases). Germline V gene sequence: CDR1 MGHRA, CDR2 YSYEKL. The CDR3 contains 16 residues. V gave up 0 bases and J gave up 1 base, with 12 bases separating them. The CDR3 DNA sequence: TGCGCCAGCAGCCAAGATCATGCGGGGTCCCAAGAGACCCAGTACTTC. Protein sequence: CASSQDHAGSQETQYF.

The chain couples TRBV5-8 to TRBJ2-3; 7 bases align to TRBD1. V lost 4 bases, J lost 3 bases, and 11 bases stayed unmatched. Germline V gene data show CDR1 as SGHTS and CDR2 as YDEGEE. There are 16 residues in the CDR3. The CDR3 DNA reads TGTGCCAGCAGCCCCCGACAGGGCACGGGGACAGATACGCAGTATTTT. Translated: CASSPRQGTGTDTQYF.

The chain combines TRBV9 with TRBJ1-1, with D unresolved. CDR1 and CDR2 (germline): SGDLS, YYNGEE. V was cut by 0 bases and J by 1 base, with 7 bases left in between. The CDR3 is 14 residues long. This chain's CDR3 is CASSVVRGNTEAFF. The CDR3 region has the DNA TGTGCCAGCAGCGTAGTCCGGGGGAACACTGAAGCTTTCTTT.

V gene TRBV5-1 combines with J gene TRBJ2-1; D is possibly TRBD2 (6 bases). This CDR3 has 17 residues. Germline CDR1 is SGHRS and CDR2 is YFSETQ. Deletions cut 3 bases from V and 0 bases from J, with 16 bases between. The CDR3 DNA follows: TGCGCCAGCAGCTCTGGGCGGGGTTCGAGCTCCTACAATGAGCAGTTCTTC. Translating gives CASSSGRGSSSYNEQFF.

The chain recombines TRBV3-1 (or the pseudogene TRBV3-2) with TRBJ1-1; 8 positions match TRBD1. V gave up 4 bases and J gave up 1 base; unmatched junction bases: 5. The CDR3 length is 15 residues. Germline V gene data show CDR1 as LGHDT and CDR2 as YNNKEL (reference sequence). This chain's CDR3 is CASSPMDRENTEAFF. CDR3 nucleotides: TGTGCCAGCAGCCCGATGGACAGGGAGAACACTGAAGCTTTCTTT.

The rearrangement uses TRBV14 and TRBJ2-7, with TRBD2 matching over 7 bases. CDR1 and CDR2 from the germline V gene are SGHDN and FVKESK. V was clipped by 2 bases and J by 5 bases; unmatched bases: 6. The CDR3 is 14 amino acids. CDR3 DNA sequence: TGTGCCAGCAGCCAAATGGAGCGGGGCAACGAGCAGTACTTC. Protein sequence: CASSQMERGNEQYF.

The V gene is TRBV28, the J gene TRBJ2-7, with 9 bases matching TRBD1. V lost 6 bases and J lost 1; bases outside the gene matches: 7. The CDR3 is 15 residues long. CDR1 is MDHEN, CDR2 SYDVKM, per germline. CDR3 sequence (DNA): TGTGCCAGCAGATCGGGGACAGGGTTTTCCTACGAGCAGTACTTC. It codes for CASRSGTGFSYEQYF.

DNA for the CDR3: TGTGCCAGCAGCTTGATGGCAGGGGGCTCCGCTACGCAGTATTTT. This translates into CASSLMAGGSATQYF. The chain combines TRBV5-8 with TRBJ2-3; 8 bases fit TRBD1. Trimming cost V 1 base and J 8 bases; bases outside gene matches: 9. Germline CDR1 reads SGHTS; CDR2 reads YDEGEE. The CDR3 sequence is 15 residues long.

The chain recombines TRBV11-2 with TRBJ2-1; 8 bases match TRBD2. V lost 5 bases to trimming and J lost 6 bases; unmatched junction nucleotides: 9. The CDR3 runs to 15 residues. The germline gives CDR1 SGHAT, CDR2 FQNNGV. CDR3 loop: CASSLAGGYLNEQFF. Here the CDR3 DNA reads TGTGCCAGCAGCCTCGCGGGGGGTTACCTCAATGAGCAGTTCTTC.

This chain joins TRBV5-1 and TRBJ2-1; 9 positions match TRBD2. The CDR3 runs to 15 residues. V shed 0 bases, J shed 6 bases, and the junction held 4 bases outside the gene matches. The germline V gene has CDR1 SGHRS and CDR2 YFSETQ. CDR3 protein: CASSLGGREGNEQFF. The CDR3 DNA reads TGCGCCAGCAGCTTGGGCGGGAGGGAAGGCAATGAGCAGTTCTTC.

This clone was detected once. The rearrangement uses TRBV19 and TRBJ1-3; 8 nucleotides agree with TRBD1. The CDR3 consists of 18 residues. Germline V gene lookup returns CDR1 LNHDA and CDR2 SQIVND (reference sequence). V dropped 5 bases and J dropped 0; count of bases not matched to a gene: 12. The CDR3 DNA reads as TGTGCCAGTAGTGCCGGGGACAGGTGGGAGTACTCTGGAAACACCATATATTTT. The encoded protein is CASSAGDRWEYSGNTIYF.

The chain couples TRBV7-8 to TRBJ2-3; TRBD2 aligns across 9 bases. The V segment lost 5 bases and the J segment 6 bases; nucleotides outside the gene matches: 6. The CDR3 consists of 14 residues. Germline-derived CDR1 and CDR2 are SGHVS and FQNEAQ. The CDR3 DNA reads TGTGCCAGCAGCCCACCCACTAGCGGGGATACGCAGTATTTT. Protein sequence: CASSPPTSGDTQYF.

This chain connects TRBV6-5 to TRBJ2-7; 7 bases are shared with TRBD2. The CDR3 is made up of 15 amino acids. Germline lookup yields CDR1 MNHEY and CDR2 SVGAGI. V was pared by 6 bases and J by 2 bases, with 10 bases of the junction left unmatched. CDR3 residues: CASRHAPSGTYEQYF. DNA of the CDR3: TGTGCCAGCAGACACGCGCCTAGCGGAACCTACGAGCAGTACTTC.

The chain couples TRBV28 to TRBJ1-2; D is uncertain. In germline, CDR1 is MDHEN, CDR2 SYDVKM. V lost 3 bases, J lost 8 bases, and 19 bases lay in between. The CDR3 runs 15 residues. Written as DNA, the CDR3 is TGTGCCAGCAGTTTGTCGCAGCCCTTATCGGGGGGCTACACCTTC. As protein: CASSLSQPLSGGYTF.

The chain recombines TRBV7-8 with TRBJ2-7; 11 positions agree with TRBD2. CDR3 length: 17 amino acids. CDR1 and CDR2 (germline): SGHVS, FQNEAQ. V lost 4 bases and J lost 0; bases outside the gene matches: 8. The CDR3 sequence: CASSYLTSGVYSYEQYF. The DNA for the CDR3 is TGTGCCAGCAGCTATTTGACTAGCGGGGTATACTCCTACGAGCAGTACTTC.

The CDR3 DNA follows: TGTGCCAGCAGTTACTCATCCGACGGGTACGAGCAGTACTTC. Translating it yields CASSYSSDGYEQYF. The chain couples TRBV6-6 to TRBJ2-7; no clear D. The CDR3 sequence is 14 residues long. The V gene lost 0 bases and the J gene lost 4 bases, with 10 bases spanning the gap. In germline, CDR1 is MNHNY, CDR2 SVGAGI (reference sequence).

J is TRBJ1-3 and V is TRBV27; the D gene is possibly TRBD1 (6 bases). Germline CDR1 and CDR2: MNHEY and SMNVEV (reference sequence). V was clipped by 6 bases and J by 7 bases, with 13 bases between them. This CDR3 is 13 amino acids long. CDR3 DNA sequence: TGTGCCAGCAGCGGGGGGCGCAGGAACACCATATATTTT. Translation gives CASSGGRRNTIYF.

The chain recombines TRBV10-3 with TRBJ1-1; 12 bases match TRBD1. V was clipped by 7 bases and J by 7 bases; unmatched bases: 25. Germline-derived CDR1 and CDR2 are ENHRY and SYGVKD. The CDR3 extends over 20 amino acids. DNA of the CDR3: TGTGCCATCACTCTTACCGGGACAGGGGGCGGAAGTCGGTTGAAAGGTGAAGCTTTCTTT. Protein sequence: CAITLTGTGGGSRLKGEAFF.

This sequence joins TRBV5-1 and TRBJ1-2; 7 nucleotides agree with TRBD1. This CDR3 spans 15 amino acids. Trimming took 4 bases from V and 5 from J; bases not matched to a gene: 11. Looked up from germline, CDR1 is SGHRS and CDR2 is YFSETQ. As DNA, the CDR3 is TGCGCCAGCAGCGAGTTTACACAGGGGTCATATGGCTACACCTTC. Translation gives CASSEFTQGSYGYTF.

The rearrangement links TRBV5-1 to TRBJ2-7; D is perhaps TRBD1 (6 bases). The germline V and J ends were trimmed by 0 bases and 7 bases, with 14 bases remaining between them. CDR1 is SGHRS and CDR2 is YFSETQ in the germline V gene. CDR3 size: 14 residues. The DNA for the CDR3 is TGCGCCAGCAGCTTGGCCGGACAGTTCTCAGAGCAGTACTTC. Its protein is CASSLAGQFSEQYF.

The rearrangement uses TRBV19 and TRBJ1-2; D is perhaps TRBD1 (6 bases). This CDR3 contains 15 residues. V was clipped by 3 bases and J by 0 bases, with 11 bases between them. CDR1 and CDR2 from the germline V gene are LNHDA and SQIVND (reference sequence). CDR3 protein: CASSIRGAPNYGYTF. The CDR3 coding sequence is TGTGCCAGTAGTATTCGGGGGGCACCTAACTATGGCTACACCTTC. Looking up the rest from reference TRBV19 and TRBJ1-2 gives the full variable domain: DGGITQSPKYLFRKEGQNVTLSCEQNLNHDAMYWYRQDPGQGLRLIYYSQIVNDFQKGDIAEGYSVSREKKESFPLTVTSAQKNPTAFYLCASSIRGAPNYGYTFGSGTRLTVV.

As DNA, the CDR3 is TGTGCCTGGGCAACTACAGGGGACTATGGCTACACCTTC. It yields the protein CAWATTGDYGYTF. This chain links TRBV30 with TRBJ1-2, with TRBD1 matching 7 bases. CDR3 size: 13 residues. The germline CDR1 and CDR2 sequences are GTSNPN and SVGIG (reference sequence). V was clipped by 5 bases and J by 3 bases; unmatched bases: 6.

The genes are TRBV5-1 and TRBJ1-2; D uncertain. V shed 0 bases and J shed 0 bases, with 15 bases lying between them. This CDR3 region has 17 residues. Germline CDR1 and CDR2: SGHRS and YFSETQ. CDR3 in DNA: TGCGCCAGCAGCTTGGATGCCGGTTCCACAGCTAACTATGGCTACACCTTC. This sequence encodes CASSLDAGSTANYGYTF. The variable domain in full, completed from reference TRBV5-1 and TRBJ1-2, reads KAGVTQTPRYLIKTRGQQVTLSCSPISGHRSVSWYQQTPGQGLQFLFEYFSETQRNKGNFPGRFSGRQFSNSRSEMNVSTLELGDSALYLCASSLDAGSTANYGYTFGSGTRLTVV.

J is TRBJ2-7 and V is TRBV29-1, with TRBD1 identical over 8 bases. With 0 bases clipped from V and 4 bases from J, the junction kept 5 bases outside the gene matches. The CDR3 is made up of 14 amino acids. From germline, CDR1 is SQVTM and CDR2 ANQGSEA. The CDR3 reads CSVEDRNRGYEQYF. For the CDR3, the DNA is TGCAGCGTTGAAGATAGAAACAGGGGGTACGAGCAGTACTTC.

This clone has more than one count but fewer than ten. The chain uses TRBV2 and TRBJ2-7; the match to TRBD1 covers 8 bases. Germline CDR1 SNHLY, CDR2 FYNNEI. The CDR3 sequence is 14 residues long. Trimming took 5 bases from V and 2 from J; bases not matched to a gene: 5. The CDR3 bases are TGTGCCAGCAGTTGGGACAGGCTAACCTACGAGCAGTACTTC. Its protein product is CASSWDRLTYEQYF.

The rearrangement joins TRBV4-2 to TRBJ1-6, with 8 bases matching TRBD1. Looked up from germline, CDR1 is LGHNA and CDR2 is YNFKEQ. The CDR3 contains 17 residues. J was trimmed by 6 bases and V by 1 base; bases with no gene match: 8. The CDR3 DNA reads as TGTGCCAGCAGCCAAGCGCCACAGGGGGTTGGTAATTCACCCCTCCACTTT. The encoded protein is CASSQAPQGVGNSPLHF.

The genes are TRBV6-5 and TRBJ2-7, with 10 bases aligning to TRBD1. The V and J ends lost 7 bases and 5 bases, in that order; junction bases with no gene match: 8. CDR1 MNHEY and CDR2 SVGAGI come from the germline V gene. This CDR3 is 14 amino acids long. For the CDR3, the DNA is TGTGCCAGCACCAGGGACAGGGGCGTAGACGAGCAGTACTTC. It encodes CASTRDRGVDEQYF.

This chain uses TRBV28 with TRBJ1-6, with TRBD1 identical over 12 bases. The CDR3 is made up of 16 amino acids. Germline V gene data show CDR1 as MDHEN and CDR2 as SYDVKM. Unmatched junction bases numbered 9, after V lost 6 bases and J lost 9 bases. The CDR3 DNA reads TGTGCCAGCAGACGCGGGACAGGGGGCTTGACTTCACCCCTCCACTTT. Its translation is CASRRGTGGLTSPLHF.

V is TRBV4-1 and J is TRBJ1-1; D might be TRBD1 (5 bases). The ends were cut back, 4 bases at V and 0 bases at J, with 12 bases in the middle. Looked up from germline, CDR1 is MGHRA and CDR2 is YSYEKL. This CDR3 contains 15 residues. The CDR3 nucleotides read TGCGCCAGCAGCCTTAGGGGCAGAGTGAACACTGAAGCTTTCTTT. Protein product: CASSLRGRVNTEAFF.

This chain connects TRBV19 to TRBJ2-2, with 9 bases aligning to TRBD1. Germline V gene lookup returns CDR1 LNHDA and CDR2 SQIVND (reference sequence). V lost 6 bases, J lost 6 bases, and 11 bases stayed unmatched. The CDR3 has 16 residues. CDR3 amino acids: CASSPGTGRSSGELFF. DNA for the CDR3: TGTGCCAGTAGCCCAGGGACAGGGAGGTCGTCCGGGGAGCTGTTTTTT.

The sample holds one count of this clone. The chain employs TRBV19 and TRBJ1-2; D ambiguous. This CDR3 has 12 residues. V was pared by 3 bases and J by 4 bases, with 6 bases between. Germline V gene sequence: CDR1 LNHDA, CDR2 SQIVND (reference sequence). The CDR3 coding sequence is TGTGCCAGTAGTATTGCGGGCTATGGCTACACCTTC. Amino acid sequence: CASSIAGYGYTF.